The sequence of this T cell receptor beta chain was determined in a study of naive and memory T cell subsets. Overall study results and limits: The power law exponent of TCR abundance differed between naive and memory cells. Over 95% of naive TCR sequences appeared only once after error correction, unlike memory subsets. A few larger clonotypes appeared in naive repertoires, especially CD8, possibly memory cells re-expressing CD45RA.

This clonotype has a handful of counts. What it binds is unknown. Germline V gene lookup returns CDR1 MNHNY and CDR2 SVGAGI (reference sequence). The CDR3 has 11 residues. Trimming cost V 4 bases and J 10 bases, with 8 bases left between them. Cells stained for CD3, CD4, CD8, CD45RA, CD27 and viability were sorted into four CD45RA/CD27 subsets. An equimolar mix of two oligonucleotides served as the beta constant-region primer for TRBC1 and TRBC2. TCRdb re-analysed the UMI-ligation and nested PCR reads in MiXCR, keeping a single row per CDR3 protein. The table records 140,000 to 150,000 distinct CDR3 sequences, more than 15% of them present only once.

The sample comprised naive CD4+ T cells from blood. This receptor was taken from a human donor in good health. The J gene is TRBJ2-1, the V gene TRBV6-6; no clear D gene. CDR3 DNA sequence: TGTGCCAGCAGTTCCGAACAGGAGCAGTTCTTC. Its translation: CASSSEQEQFF.